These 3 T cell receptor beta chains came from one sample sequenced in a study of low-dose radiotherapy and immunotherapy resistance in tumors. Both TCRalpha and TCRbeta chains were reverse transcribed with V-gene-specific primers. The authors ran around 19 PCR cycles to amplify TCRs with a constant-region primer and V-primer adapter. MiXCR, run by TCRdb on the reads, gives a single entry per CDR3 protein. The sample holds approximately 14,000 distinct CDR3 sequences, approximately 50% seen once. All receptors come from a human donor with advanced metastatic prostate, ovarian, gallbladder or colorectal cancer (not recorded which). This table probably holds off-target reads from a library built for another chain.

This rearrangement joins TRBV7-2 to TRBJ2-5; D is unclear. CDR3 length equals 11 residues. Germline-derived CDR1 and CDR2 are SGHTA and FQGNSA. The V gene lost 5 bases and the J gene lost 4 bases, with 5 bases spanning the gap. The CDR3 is CASSTTETQYF. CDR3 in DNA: TGTGCCAGCAGCACCACAGAGACCCAGTACTTC. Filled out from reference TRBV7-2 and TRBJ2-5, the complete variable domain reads GAGVSQSPSNKVTEKGKDVELRCDPISGHTALYWYRQSLGQGLEFLIYFQGNSAPDKSGLPSDRFSAERTGGSVSTLTIQRTQQEDSAVYLCASSTTETQYFGPGTRLLVL.

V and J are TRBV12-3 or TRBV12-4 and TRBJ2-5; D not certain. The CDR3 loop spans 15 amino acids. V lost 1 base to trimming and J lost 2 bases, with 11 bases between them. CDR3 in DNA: TGTGCCAGCAGTTTAGGACTCGTCGGACAAGAGACCCAGTACTTC. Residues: CASSLGLVGQETQYF.

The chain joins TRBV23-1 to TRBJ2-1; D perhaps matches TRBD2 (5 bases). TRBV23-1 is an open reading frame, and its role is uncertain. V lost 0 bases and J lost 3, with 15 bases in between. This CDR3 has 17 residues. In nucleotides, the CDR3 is TGCGCCAGCAGTCAATCTCTGACGGGAAACCTCTACAATGAGCAGTTCTTC. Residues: CASSQSLTGNLYNEQFF.